The sequence of this T cell receptor beta chain was determined in a study of glioma-infiltrating T cells listed by TCRdb under 2016. About the study as a whole: TCR alpha- and beta-chain repertoires were sequenced from glioma tissue, non-neoplastic brain tissue and matched peripheral blood mononuclear cells. The paired cohort was made up of three low-grade glioma patients, eight primary glioblastoma patients and three non-glioma patients who contributed non-neoplastic brain tissue. To gauge divergence between tissue and blood T-cell populations, every tissue-infiltrating repertoire was compared against the peripheral blood repertoire from the same patient.

Of note for this clonotype: It lacks a known antigen. Qualities for individual bases were not recorded, and no much larger clone is one base off.

What the study reported, not specific to this receptor: Group comparisons rested on small numbers: three non-neoplastic, three low-grade glioma and fewer than 10 glioblastoma patients. VJ-independent divergence between tissue and blood was lower than expected in non-neoplastic patients but higher than expected in all gliomas, particularly low-grade gliomas. Very few CDR3 sequences were shared between tissue and blood, attributed to high CDR3 diversity and limited sampling.

The iRepertoire nested amplicon-rescue multiplex PCR (arm-PCR) platform was used to amplify TCR alpha and beta CDR3 regions from RNA. The input for one-step reverse transcription and amplification was roughly 85-400 ng of tissue mRNA or PBMC total RNA. Following bead purification, Illumina adapters were added by a secondary multiplex PCR, and libraries between 200 and 400 bp were gel-purified. Demultiplexing relied on internal 6-nucleotide barcodes carried by the libraries. Sequencing of libraries was performed on an Illumina MiSeq with 2x220 or 2x250 nucleotide paired-end reads. Per the source publication's procedure: Paired reads were merged using FLASH 1.2.11 and aligned with BWA-MEM to the GRCh37 human genome, and TRA and TRB reads were then extracted. For V and J assignment, an IMGT-derived reference of cassette sequences and CDR3 motifs that included pseudogenes was used. Reads were translated in three frames, and productive CDR3s were defined by a C…FGXG motif without stop codons. Clonotypes were defined as unique combinations of V-J cassette pair and CDR3 amino acid sequence. Hamming distance filtering was applied to reads, with thresholds set by the sequence error rate of each sample in mapped regions. TCRdb applied fastp at Q25 and MiXCR to the public reads, then kept only in-frame beta chains. All rows with the same CDR3 protein become a single entry with the most common DNA and genes. What appears here as the V and J calls and clone size reflects TCRdb's work, not the paper's. The sample includes about 130,000 distinct CDR3 sequences, with roughly a quarter observed a single time. The leading ten clones occupy 27% of the sample.

The sequenced sample was glioma tissue, nonneoplastic brain tissue, or PBMCs (not recorded which). The receptor was derived from a human donor with low-grade glioma or glioblastoma, undergoing nonglioma brain surgery, or in good health (not recorded which).

This receptor has the CDR3 CASSRTTLAGGPGRNEQFF. The nucleotide sequence is TGTGCCAGCAGCCGCACCACTCTAGCGGGGGGGCCGGGAAGAAATGAGCAGTTCTTC. The V and J segments used are TRBV7-2 and TRBJ2-1; TRBD2 lines up with 12 middle nucleotides. The germline V gene provides CDR1 SGHTA and CDR2 FQGNSA. From its cysteine to its phenylalanine, the CDR3 spans 19 amino acids. The read is trimmed to its CDR3 DNA, 57 bases read in frame from base 1. V is trimmed back by 5 bases and J by 7 bases, and the junction contains 18 bases that no gene match accounts for.